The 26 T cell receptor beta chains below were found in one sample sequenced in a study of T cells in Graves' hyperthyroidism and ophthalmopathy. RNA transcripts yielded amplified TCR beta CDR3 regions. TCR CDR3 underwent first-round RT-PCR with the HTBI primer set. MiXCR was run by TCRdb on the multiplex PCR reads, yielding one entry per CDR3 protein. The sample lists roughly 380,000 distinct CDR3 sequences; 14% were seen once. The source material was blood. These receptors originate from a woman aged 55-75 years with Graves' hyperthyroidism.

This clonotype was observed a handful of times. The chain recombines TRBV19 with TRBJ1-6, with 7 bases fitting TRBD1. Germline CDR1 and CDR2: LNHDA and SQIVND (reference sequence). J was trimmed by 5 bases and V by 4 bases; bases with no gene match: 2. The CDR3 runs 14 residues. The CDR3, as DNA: TGTGCCAGTAGTACAGGACAGGATAATTCACCCCTCCACTTT. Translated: CASSTGQDNSPLHF. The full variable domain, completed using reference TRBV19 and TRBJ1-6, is DGGITQSPKYLFRKEGQNVTLSCEQNLNHDAMYWYRQDPGQGLRLIYYSQIVNDFQKGDIAEGYSVSREKKESFPLTVTSAQKNPTAFYLCASSTGQDNSPLHFGNGTRLTVT.

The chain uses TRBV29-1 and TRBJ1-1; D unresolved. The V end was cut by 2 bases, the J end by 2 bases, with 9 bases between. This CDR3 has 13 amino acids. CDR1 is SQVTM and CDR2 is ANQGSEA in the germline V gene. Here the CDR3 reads CSVELGGNTEAFF. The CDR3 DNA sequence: TGCAGCGTTGAATTGGGCGGAAACACTGAAGCTTTCTTT.

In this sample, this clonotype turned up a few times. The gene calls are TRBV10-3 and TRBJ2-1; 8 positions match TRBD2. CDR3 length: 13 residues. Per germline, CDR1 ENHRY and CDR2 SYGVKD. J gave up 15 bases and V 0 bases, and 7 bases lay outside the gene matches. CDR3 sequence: CAISESMREARFF. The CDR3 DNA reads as TGTGCCATCAGTGAGTCGATGCGGGAGGCCCGGTTCTTC.

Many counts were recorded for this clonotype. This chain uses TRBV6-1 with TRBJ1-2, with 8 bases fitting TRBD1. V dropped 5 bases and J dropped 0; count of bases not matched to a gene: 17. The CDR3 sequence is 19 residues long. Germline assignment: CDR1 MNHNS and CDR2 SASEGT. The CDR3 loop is CASSYLYRGQGRTNYGYTF. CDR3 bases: TGTGCCAGCAGTTATTTGTACCGAGGACAGGGAAGGACTAACTATGGCTACACCTTC.

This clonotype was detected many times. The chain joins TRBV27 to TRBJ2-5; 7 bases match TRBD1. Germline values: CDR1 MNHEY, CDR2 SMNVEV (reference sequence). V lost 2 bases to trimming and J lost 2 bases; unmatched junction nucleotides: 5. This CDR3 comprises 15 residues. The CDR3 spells CASSLGLGQQETQYF. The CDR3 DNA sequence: TGTGCCAGCAGTTTAGGCTTGGGACAGCAAGAGACCCAGTACTTC.

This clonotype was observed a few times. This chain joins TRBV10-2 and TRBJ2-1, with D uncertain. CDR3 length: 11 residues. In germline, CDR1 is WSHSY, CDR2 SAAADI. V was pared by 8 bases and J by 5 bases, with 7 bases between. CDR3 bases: TGCGCCAGCGGCTGGGACAATGAGCAGTTCTTC. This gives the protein CASGWDNEQFF.

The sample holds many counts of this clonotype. The CDR3 sequence is CASSERWGGNNQPQHF. The CDR3 DNA reads TGTGCCAGCAGTGAAAGGTGGGGCGGGAACAATCAGCCCCAGCATTTT. The chain uses TRBV6-1 and TRBJ1-5, with D maybe TRBD1 (5 bases). Per the germline V gene, CDR1 is MNHNS and CDR2 is SASEGT. Trimming shortened V by 2 bases and J by 3 bases, and 14 bases separated the two germline ends. The CDR3 covers 16 residues.

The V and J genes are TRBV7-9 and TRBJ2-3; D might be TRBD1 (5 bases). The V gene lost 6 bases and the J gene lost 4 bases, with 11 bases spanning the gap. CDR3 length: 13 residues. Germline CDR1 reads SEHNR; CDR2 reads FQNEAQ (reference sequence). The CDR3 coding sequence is TGTGCCAGCAGGTCTGGGGCCCCAGATACGCAGTATTTT. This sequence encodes CASRSGAPDTQYF.

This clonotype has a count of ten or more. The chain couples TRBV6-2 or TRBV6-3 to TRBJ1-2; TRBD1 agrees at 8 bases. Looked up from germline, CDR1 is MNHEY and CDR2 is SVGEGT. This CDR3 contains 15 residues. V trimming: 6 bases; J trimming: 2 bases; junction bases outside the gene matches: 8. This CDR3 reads CASSTPRQGNYGYTF. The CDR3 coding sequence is TGTGCCAGCAGCACTCCCCGACAGGGGAACTATGGCTACACCTTC.

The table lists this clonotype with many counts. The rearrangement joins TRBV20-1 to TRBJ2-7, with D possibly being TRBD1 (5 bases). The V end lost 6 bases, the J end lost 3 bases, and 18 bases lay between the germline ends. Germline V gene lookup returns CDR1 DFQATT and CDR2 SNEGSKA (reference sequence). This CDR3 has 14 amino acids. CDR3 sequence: CSAPPRRDGYEQYF. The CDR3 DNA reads TGCAGTGCGCCTCCACGCAGGGATGGCTACGAGCAGTACTTC.

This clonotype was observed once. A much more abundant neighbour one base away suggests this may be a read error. As DNA, the CDR3 is TGTGCCAGCAGCCAGATAGGGGGGGATGGGCAGTTCTTC. Translated: CASSQIGGDGQFF. V and J are TRBV6-1 and TRBJ2-1, with a tentative D call TRBD2 (7 bases). CDR3 length: 13 residues. Germline CDR1 MNHNS, CDR2 SASEGT. V shed 6 bases and J shed 12 bases, with 18 bases lying between them.

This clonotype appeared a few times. Here the CDR3 reads CASSLGDRNTGELFF. The CDR3 DNA sequence: TGTGCCAGCAGCTTGGGGGACAGAAACACCGGGGAGCTGTTTTTT. This chain joins TRBV7-9 and TRBJ2-2; 7 bases agree with TRBD1. V dropped 3 bases and J dropped 2; count of bases not matched to a gene: 3. Germline loops: CDR1 SEHNR, CDR2 FQNEAQ (reference sequence). The CDR3 runs to 15 residues.

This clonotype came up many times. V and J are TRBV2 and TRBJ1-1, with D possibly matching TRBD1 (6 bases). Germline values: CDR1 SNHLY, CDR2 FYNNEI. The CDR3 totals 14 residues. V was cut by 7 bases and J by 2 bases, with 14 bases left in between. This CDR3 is CASTPGHGNTEAFF. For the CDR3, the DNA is TGTGCCAGCACCCCGGGACACGGAAACACTGAAGCTTTCTTT.

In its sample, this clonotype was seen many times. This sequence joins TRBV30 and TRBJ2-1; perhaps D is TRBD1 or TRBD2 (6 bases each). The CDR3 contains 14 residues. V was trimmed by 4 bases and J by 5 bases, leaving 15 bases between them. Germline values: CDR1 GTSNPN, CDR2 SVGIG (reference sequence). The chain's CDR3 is CAWTGAGPNNEQFF. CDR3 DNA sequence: TGTGCCTGGACGGGGGCAGGGCCAAACAATGAGCAGTTCTTC. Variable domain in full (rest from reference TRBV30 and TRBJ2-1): SQTIHQWPATLVQPVGSPLSLECTVEGTSNPNLYWYRQAAGRGLQLLFYSVGIGQISSEVPQNLSASRPQDRQFILSSKKLLLSDSGFYLCAWTGAGPNNEQFFGPGTRLTVL.

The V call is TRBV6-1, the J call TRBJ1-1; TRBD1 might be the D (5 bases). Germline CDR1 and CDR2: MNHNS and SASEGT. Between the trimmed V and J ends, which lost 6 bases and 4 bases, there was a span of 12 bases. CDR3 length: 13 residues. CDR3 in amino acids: CASSPAGTTEAFF. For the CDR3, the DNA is TGTGCCAGCAGCCCTGCCGGGACCACTGAAGCTTTCTTT.

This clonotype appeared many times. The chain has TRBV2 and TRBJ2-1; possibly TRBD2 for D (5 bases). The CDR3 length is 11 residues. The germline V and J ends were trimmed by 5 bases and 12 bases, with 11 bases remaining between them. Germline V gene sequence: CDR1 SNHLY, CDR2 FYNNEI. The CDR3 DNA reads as TGTGCCAGCAGTCCGACCGCGGGGCAGTTCTTC. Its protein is CASSPTAGQFF.

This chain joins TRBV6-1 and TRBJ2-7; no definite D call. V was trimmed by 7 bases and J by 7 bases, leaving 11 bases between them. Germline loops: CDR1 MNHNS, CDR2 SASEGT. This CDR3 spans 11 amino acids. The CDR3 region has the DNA TGTGCCAGCATTTTTCTCTCAGAGCAGTACTTC. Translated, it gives CASIFLSEQYF.

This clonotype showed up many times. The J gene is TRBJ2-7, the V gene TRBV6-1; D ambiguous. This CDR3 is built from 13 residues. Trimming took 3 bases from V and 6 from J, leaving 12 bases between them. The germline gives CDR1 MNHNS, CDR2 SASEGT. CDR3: CASSDARDGEQYF. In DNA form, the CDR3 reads TGTGCCAGCAGTGATGCCCGTGATGGCGAGCAGTACTTC.

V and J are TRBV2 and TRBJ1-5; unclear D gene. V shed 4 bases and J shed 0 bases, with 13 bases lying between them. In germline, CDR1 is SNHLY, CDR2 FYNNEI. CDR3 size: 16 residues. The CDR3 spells CASSGGGGHSNQPQHF. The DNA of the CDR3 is TGTGCCAGCAGTGGGGGAGGAGGCCATAGCAATCAGCCCCAGCATTTT.

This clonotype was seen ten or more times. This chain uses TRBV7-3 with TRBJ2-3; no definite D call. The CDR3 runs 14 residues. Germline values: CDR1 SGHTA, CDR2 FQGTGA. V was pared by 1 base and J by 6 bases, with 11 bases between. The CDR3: CASSLNAAPDTQYF. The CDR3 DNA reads TGTGCCAGCAGCTTAAATGCCGCCCCGGATACGCAGTATTTT.

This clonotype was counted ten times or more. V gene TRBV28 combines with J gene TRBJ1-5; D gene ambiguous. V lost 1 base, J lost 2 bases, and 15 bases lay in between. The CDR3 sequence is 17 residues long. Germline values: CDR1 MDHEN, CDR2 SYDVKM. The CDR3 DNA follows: TGTGCCAGCAGTTTATTCCCGGGAAGGGAGGGCAATCAGCCCCAGCATTTT. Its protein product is CASSLFPGREGNQPQHF.

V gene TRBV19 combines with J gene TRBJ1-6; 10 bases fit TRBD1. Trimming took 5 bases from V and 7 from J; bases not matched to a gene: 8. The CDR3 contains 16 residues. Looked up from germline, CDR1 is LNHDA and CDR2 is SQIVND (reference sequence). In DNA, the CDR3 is TGTGCCAGTAGTCCGACGAGACAGGGGGCGAATTCACCCCTCCACTTT. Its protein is CASSPTRQGANSPLHF.

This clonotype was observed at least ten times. Written as DNA, the CDR3 is TGCAGTGCTAGGTCACGTGGGAGCTCCTACAATGAGCAGTTCTTC. Encoded protein: CSARSRGSSYNEQFF. This rearrangement joins TRBV20-1 to TRBJ2-1; perhaps TRBD2 as D (5 bases). CDR1 DFQATT and CDR2 SNEGSKA come from the germline V gene (reference sequence). V was shortened by 3 bases and J by 0 bases, with 12 bases between the two germline ends. The CDR3 spans 15 residues.

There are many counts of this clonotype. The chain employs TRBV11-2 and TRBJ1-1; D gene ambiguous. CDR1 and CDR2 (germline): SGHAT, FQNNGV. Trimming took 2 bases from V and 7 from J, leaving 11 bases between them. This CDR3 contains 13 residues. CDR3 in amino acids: CASSLNPGFEAFF. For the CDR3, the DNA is TGTGCCAGCAGCTTAAATCCCGGGTTTGAAGCTTTCTTT.

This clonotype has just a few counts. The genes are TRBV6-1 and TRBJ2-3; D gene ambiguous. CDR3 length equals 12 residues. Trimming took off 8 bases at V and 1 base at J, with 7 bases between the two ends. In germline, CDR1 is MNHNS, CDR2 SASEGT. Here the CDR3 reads CASRKGTDTQYF. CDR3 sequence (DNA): TGTGCCAGCCGCAAGGGCACAGATACGCAGTATTTT.

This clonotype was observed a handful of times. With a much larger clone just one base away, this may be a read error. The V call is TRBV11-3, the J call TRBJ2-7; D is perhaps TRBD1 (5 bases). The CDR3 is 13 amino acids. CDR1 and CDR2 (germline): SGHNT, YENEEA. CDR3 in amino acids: CASSLQGVYGQYF. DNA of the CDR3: TGTGCCAGCAGCCTCCAGGGTGTCTACGGGCAGTACTTC.